A selection of T cell receptor beta chains follows, all from one sample in a study of vaccination and CD4 T cells after COVID-19. For these receptors, no antigen is known. TCRdb analysed the PCR reads with MiXCR anew, one entry per CDR3 protein. In the table there are 13,000 or so distinct CDR3 sequences, around half of which are singletons. Sequencing input: CD4+ T cells from blood, cultured in vitro. Receptor source: a human donor who had recovered from COVID-19. The CDR3 runs from the conserved cysteine through the conserved F or W. Fields, in order: CDR3 protein, CDR3 DNA, V gene, J gene, D gene, clone size. D genes are given only for firm matches. Expanded clones get a size class; other rows say once, few or many, or leave the size out.

CDR3aa: CASSRGPGMGTEAFF
CDR3nt: TGTGCCAGCAGCCGAGGGCCAGGGATGGGGACTGAAGCTTTCTTT
v_gene: TRBV11-2
j_gene: TRBJ1-1
d_gene: -
abundance: once

CDR3aa: CASSASGGDTGELFF
CDR3nt: TGTGCCAGCAGTGCGAGCGGGGGCGACACCGGGGAGCTGTTTTTT
v_gene: TRBV6-4
j_gene: TRBJ2-2
d_gene: TRBD2
abundance: -

CDR3aa: CASSPGLAGGTTDTQYF
CDR3nt: TGTGCCAGCAGCCCGGGACTAGCGGGGGGAACTACAGATACGCAGTATTTT
v_gene: TRBV9
j_gene: TRBJ2-3
d_gene: TRBD2
abundance: -

CDR3aa: CAWNMEGQGNYGYTF
CDR3nt: TGTGCCTGGAACATGGAGGGACAGGGCAACTATGGCTACACCTTC
v_gene: TRBV30
j_gene: TRBJ1-2
d_gene: TRBD1
abundance: few

CDR3aa: CASTPFRTGGYGYTF
CDR3nt: TGTGCCAGCACCCCTTTTAGGACGGGGGGCTATGGCTACACCTTC
v_gene: TRBV6-1
j_gene: TRBJ1-2
d_gene: -
abundance: few

CDR3aa: CASGGGRGEAFF
CDR3nt: TGCGCCAGCGGGGGAGGTAGAGGTGAAGCTTTCTTT
v_gene: TRBV4-3
j_gene: TRBJ1-1
d_gene: -
abundance: few

CDR3aa: CASSYKGLGAPSPLHF
CDR3nt: TGTGCCAGCAGTTACAAGGGATTGGGGGCGCCTTCACCCCTCCACTTT
v_gene: TRBV6-5
j_gene: TRBJ1-6
d_gene: -
abundance: -

CDR3aa: CASSLSGSGTEAFF
CDR3nt: TGTGCCAGCAGCCTCTCCGGGTCGGGCACTGAAGCTTTCTTT
v_gene: TRBV7-9
j_gene: TRBJ1-1
d_gene: -
abundance: -

CDR3aa: CASSLGGREISYF
CDR3nt: TGTGCCAGCAGTTTAGGCGGCCGAGAAATATCGTACTTC
v_gene: TRBV12-3/TRBV12-4
j_gene: TRBJ2-5
d_gene: -
abundance: -

CDR3aa: CASSPSGGKNTEAFF
CDR3nt: TGTGCCAGCTCACCGTCAGGGGGCAAGAACACTGAAGCTTTCTTT
v_gene: TRBV18
j_gene: TRBJ1-1
d_gene: TRBD1
abundance: medium-sized